The T cell receptor (beta chain) under discussion was sequenced for a study of T cell responses to AZD1222 COVID-19 vaccine. Study-wide results and limits: White British donors predominated, females outnumbered males, and clonal diversity was possibly underestimated. Repertoire sampling was restricted to post-peak T cell response timepoints. Reportedly, nearly half the spike-specific TCRs target unmutated variant regions.

This clone was detected only a few times. Its antigen is unknown. Clones were read by immunoSEQ multiplex PCR, and TCRdb kept only the in-frame ones, dropping some. The sample has roughly 75,000 clones, more than 75% seen once. The sequence came from an adult who received the AZD1222 COVID-19 vaccine. The sequences come from peripheral blood, collected 28 days after the second AZD1222 dose.

CDR3 in DNA: TGCGCCAGCAGTGAGTCGAGGGTCGGGAACACTGAAGCTTTCTTT. Protein sequence: CASSESRVGNTEAFF. The rearrangement uses TRBV10-1 and TRBJ1-1, with D unclear. V was shortened by 0 bases and J by 1 base, with 9 bases between the two germline ends. This CDR3 region has 15 residues. Germline V CDR1 and CDR2: WNHNN, SYGVQD (reference sequence).